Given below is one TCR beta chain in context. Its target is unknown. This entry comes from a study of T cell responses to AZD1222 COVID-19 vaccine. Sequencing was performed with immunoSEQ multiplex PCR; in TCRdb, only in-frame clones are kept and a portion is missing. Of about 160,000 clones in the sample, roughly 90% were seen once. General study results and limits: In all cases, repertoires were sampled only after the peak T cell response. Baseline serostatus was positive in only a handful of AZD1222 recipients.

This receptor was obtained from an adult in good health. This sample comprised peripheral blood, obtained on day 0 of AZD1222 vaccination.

For the CDR3, the DNA is TGTGCCAGCAGCGTAGGATGGGGACGGACACCGAACACTGAAGCTTTCTTT. It specifies CASSVGWGRTPNTEAFF. The chain recombines TRBV9 with TRBJ1-1; perhaps TRBD1 as D (5 bases). The germline V and J ends were trimmed by 0 bases and 1 base, with 16 bases remaining between them. This CDR3 is 17 amino acids long. Germline CDR1 SGDLS, CDR2 YYNGEE.